This TCR beta chain was found in a study of CD8 T cells in ankylosing spondylitis. TCRdb independently ran MiXCR on the 5' RACE reads; one entry per CDR3 protein. The repertoire holds about 220,000 distinct CDR3 sequences, roughly 25% seen once, with around 6.3% in the top ten. This clonotype was counted at least ten times. Its antigen remains unknown. V was trimmed by 8 bases and J by 5 bases, leaving 9 bases between them. The CDR3 consists of 11 residues. General study points: Ankylosing spondylitis blood appeared to be characterized by a TCR beta motif of eight highly homologous variants. Prior work had noted some motif variants in reactive arthritis blood and synovial fluid. Reportedly, significant enrichment of disease-linked clones occurred in matched ankylosing spondylitis synovial fluid.

The source material was blood, either unsorted or a sorted T cell fraction (not recorded which). This TCR was recovered from a male donor with ankylosing spondylitis or in good health (not recorded which). This chain uses TRBV12-3 or TRBV12-4 with TRBJ2-5; no definite D call. The chain's CDR3 is CASGERETQYF. CDR3 coding DNA: TGTGCCAGCGGAGAAAGGGAGACCCAGTACTTC.